This T cell receptor (beta chain) was documented in a study of regulatory T cells in long-lasting Graves disease. The CDR3 covers 13 residues. Per germline, CDR1 LGHDT and CDR2 YNNKEL (reference sequence). V shed 2 bases and J shed 1 base, with 6 bases lying between them. This clonotype was counted many times. The time point here: persistent/refractory GD, antithyroid drugs over 5 years with positive TRAb. There was RNA extracted from PBMCs, and the TCR library was made from it. Combining iRepertoire HTBI primers with Arm-PCR of CDR3 regions, the authors built TCR beta libraries. TCRdb passed the multiplex PCR reads through MiXCR, listing each CDR3 protein once. This sample yields about 470,000 distinct CDR3 sequences, of which 20% are seen a single time; approximately 7.8% belongs to the top ten.

The source material was peripheral blood mononuclear cells (PBMCs), sampled when the disease was refractory, from a patient treated with antithyroid drugs. This sequence was found in a female donor with Graves disease. The chain joins TRBV3-1 to TRBJ2-7; no reliable D call. The DNA for the CDR3 is TGTGCCAGCAGCCAAAGTACATCCTACGAGCAGTACTTC. The encoded protein is CASSQSTSYEQYF.